This T cell receptor beta chain was identified during a study of cytomegalovirus exposure and HLA in healthy donors. This CDR3 spans 14 amino acids. Germline lookup yields CDR1 SGHAT and CDR2 FQNNGV. V was shortened by 4 bases and J by 2 bases, with 9 bases between the two germline ends. Repertoires were generated with immunoSEQ multiplex PCR, while TCRdb's copy carries only in-frame clones and drops some. This sample has roughly 48,000 clones, with 88% found just once. Input material: PBMCs. V is TRBV11-2 and J is TRBJ2-4; the D gene is possibly TRBD1 (5 bases). The sequence came from a woman aged 25-40 years in good health and CMV-seronegative. DNA for the CDR3: TGTGCCAGCAGCTCCCAGGGATCCAAAAACATTCAGTACTTC. As protein: CASSSQGSKNIQYF.